This T cell receptor beta chain originates from a study of T cell responses to AZD1222 COVID-19 vaccine. Findings and caveats of the study: Most donors were white British, females outnumbered males, and clonal diversity was possibly underestimated. With dominance at 160-218 and 743-854, vaccine-associated CD4 TCRs spanned spike.

A note on this clone: Its antigen remains unidentified.

The V gene's germline CDR1 is LGHDT and CDR2 YNNKEL (reference sequence). The CDR3 length is 14 residues. The V and J ends lost 3 bases and 8 bases respectively, with 13 bases between them. The protocol was immunoSEQ multiplex PCR, while the TCRdb copy is restricted to in-frame clones and leaves out a portion. This sample has around 180,000 clones, with over 80% found just once. Sequenced material: peripheral blood, taken on day 0 of MenACWY control vaccination. The TCR comes from an adult in good health. This sequence joins TRBV3-1 (or the pseudogene TRBV3-2) and TRBJ1-4, with D possibly matching TRBD1 (5 bases). The CDR3, as DNA: TGTGCCAGCAGCCAGAGAATCTCAGGGGAAAAACTGTTTTTT. Translating gives CASSQRISGEKLFF.